Listed below are T cell receptor beta chains from one sample, sequenced in a study of beta chain features in type 1 diabetes. Sequenced by immunoSEQ multiplex PCR; TCRdb stores in-frame clones only, minus some. The table has roughly 500,000 clones, 30% seen once. Sequencing was done on a sample of naive CD4+ T cells from blood. Every receptor here comes from a man between 18 and 35 years old in good health. Each CDR3 is given with its conserved first and last residue. Fields, in order: V gene, D gene, J gene, clone size, CDR3 DNA, CDR3 protein. A D gene is named only where the DNA matches it firmly. The listing skips clone size in some rows; elsewhere it reads once, few, many or a size class.

v_gene: TRBV30; d_gene: -; j_gene: TRBJ1-2; abundance: few; CDR3nt: TGTGCCTGGATTACGACCCGTAACTATGGCTACACCTTC; CDR3aa: CAWITTRNYGYTF
v_gene: TRBV5-1; d_gene: TRBD1; j_gene: TRBJ2-5; abundance: -; CDR3nt: TGCGCCAGCAGCTTGGATACAGGGGAGGAGACCCAGTACTTC; CDR3aa: CASSLDTGEETQYF
v_gene: TRBV7-2; d_gene: -; j_gene: TRBJ2-5; abundance: few; CDR3nt: TGTGCCAGCAGCCCGAAGGGTGGCGAGACCCAGTACTTC; CDR3aa: CASSPKGGETQYF
v_gene: TRBV4-3; d_gene: -; j_gene: TRBJ2-6; abundance: -; CDR3nt: TGCGCCAGCAGCCAAGTCTCCTCTGGGGCCAACGTCCTGACTTTC; CDR3aa: CASSQVSSGANVLTF
v_gene: TRBV7-6; d_gene: TRBD2; j_gene: TRBJ2-7; abundance: -; CDR3nt: TGTGTCTCAGCCCGGGGGGTTGGATACGAGCAGTACTTC; CDR3aa: CVSARGVGYEQYF
v_gene: TRBV6-1; d_gene: -; j_gene: TRBJ2-5; abundance: -; CDR3nt: TGTGCCATCAGTGAGCCCCAGTTGGGGCAAGAGACCCAGTACTTC; CDR3aa: CAISEPQLGQETQYF
v_gene: TRBV29-1; d_gene: -; j_gene: TRBJ1-1; abundance: -; CDR3nt: TGCAGCGTTTCGACAGGTAGGGGGACTGAAGCTTTCTTT; CDR3aa: CSVSTGRGTEAFF
v_gene: TRBV27; d_gene: TRBD1; j_gene: TRBJ1-5; abundance: -; CDR3nt: TGTGCCAGCAGTTTATCGTGGACAGGGGCGAATCAGCCCCAGCATTTT; CDR3aa: CASSLSWTGANQPQHF
v_gene: TRBV27; d_gene: -; j_gene: TRBJ1-2; abundance: few; CDR3nt: TGTGCCAGCAGTCCCGGGCACTATGGCTACACCTTC; CDR3aa: CASSPGHYGYTF
v_gene: TRBV5-4; d_gene: TRBD2; j_gene: TRBJ2-7; abundance: -; CDR3nt: TGTGCCAGCAGCCGGGGGGCTGGCGGGAGGGCCTACGAGCAGTACTTC; CDR3aa: CASSRGAGGRAYEQYF
v_gene: TRBV10-3; d_gene: -; j_gene: TRBJ2-1; abundance: -; CDR3nt: TGTGCCATCAGAACCGGGCTGGGAAATACTGAGCAGTTCTTC; CDR3aa: CAIRTGLGNTEQFF
v_gene: TRBV29-1; d_gene: -; j_gene: TRBJ2-2; abundance: -; CDR3nt: TGCAGCGTGGAAACTGGTTCCGGGGAGCTGTTTTTT; CDR3aa: CSVETGSGELFF